Each of the 17 T cell receptor beta chains below was sequenced from the same sample in a study of CD8+ T cells in alopecia areata. The sequencing template was cDNA reverse transcribed from extracted RNA. The protocol was immunoSEQ multiplex PCR, while the TCRdb copy is restricted to in-frame clones and leaves out a portion. The data hold about 98,000 clones, with 35% to 50% observed a single time. Sequencing used CD4+ T cells sorted from blood. The receptors come from a human donor with alopecia areata.

This chain's CDR3 is CASSQEVEETQYF. DNA of the CDR3: TGTGCCAGCAGCCAGGAAGTAGAAGAGACCCAGTACTTC. The chain combines TRBV2 with TRBJ2-5; D remains ambiguous. Deletions cut 6 bases from V and 3 bases from J, with 11 bases between. Germline values: CDR1 SNHLY, CDR2 FYNNEI. The CDR3 sequence is 13 residues long.

This chain links TRBV7-9 with TRBJ1-2; D not certain. In germline, CDR1 is SEHNR, CDR2 FQNEAQ (reference sequence). V lost 5 bases and J 8 bases, leaving 12 bases between the germline ends. This CDR3 has 12 amino acids. Here the CDR3 reads CASSSDAVGYTF. CDR3 in DNA: TGTGCCAGCAGCAGTGACGCCGTCGGCTACACCTTC.

This clone turned up a few times. The J gene is TRBJ2-5, the V gene TRBV29-1; weak D call: TRBD1 (5 bases). From germline, CDR1 is SQVTM and CDR2 ANQGSEA. V shed 3 bases and J shed 5 bases, with 10 bases lying between them. CDR3 length: 12 amino acids. CDR3 coding DNA: TGCAGCGTTGATGTGGGGCCGGAGACCCAGTACTTC. Encoded protein: CSVDVGPETQYF.

The chain joins TRBV5-1 to TRBJ2-3; the match to TRBD2 covers 10 bases. V shed 1 base, J shed 4 bases, and the junction held 12 bases outside the gene matches. Germline V gives CDR1 SGHRS, CDR2 YFSETQ. This CDR3 is built from 18 residues. The CDR3 protein is CASSLQGLASGGADTQYF. The CDR3 DNA follows: TGCGCCAGCAGCTTGCAAGGATTAGCTAGCGGGGGTGCAGATACGCAGTATTTT.

V and J are TRBV2 and TRBJ2-5; TRBD1 is a possible D gene (7 bases). Germline CDR1 is SNHLY and CDR2 is FYNNEI. The germline V and J ends were trimmed by 4 bases and 4 bases, with 10 bases remaining between them. The CDR3 spans 13 residues. The CDR3 loop reads CASSGQGGETQYF. In DNA, the CDR3 is TGTGCCAGCAGTGGACAGGGAGGAGAGACCCAGTACTTC.

The J gene is TRBJ1-1, the V gene TRBV27; 9 nucleotides align to TRBD1. Losses at the gene ends were 5 bases for V and 4 bases for J; bases not matched to a gene: 11. The CDR3 extends over 16 amino acids. CDR1 and CDR2 from the germline V gene are MNHEY and SMNVEV (reference sequence). The DNA for the CDR3 is TGTGCCAGCAGTCGAGGACAGGGGAAGTTGTTCACTGAAGCTTTCTTT. Its translation is CASSRGQGKLFTEAFF.

The gene calls are TRBV5-1 and TRBJ2-1; 7 bases map to TRBD1. The CDR3 consists of 15 residues. The germline CDR1 and CDR2 sequences are SGHRS and YFSETQ. V lost 3 bases to trimming and J lost 7 bases; unmatched junction nucleotides: 10. The CDR3 protein is CASSSQQGIGNEQFF. The CDR3 DNA reads TGCGCCAGCAGCTCCCAACAGGGGATAGGGAATGAGCAGTTCTTC.

Regarding this clone: The same CDR3 arises from other DNA sequences in this sample as well. The rearrangement links TRBV29-1 to TRBJ2-7, with TRBD1 identical over 7 bases. The length of the CDR3 is 12 residues. Germline CDR1 is SQVTM and CDR2 is ANQGSEA. The J segment lost 1 base and the V segment lost 4 bases, leaving 1 base of the junction unmatched. In nucleotides, the CDR3 is TGCAGCGTTGGACAGGGATCCTACGAGCAGTACTTC. Amino acids: CSVGQGSYEQYF.

A single count supports this clone. J is TRBJ2-5 and V is TRBV14; a possible D gene is TRBD1 (5 bases). The J call may not be correct, given that the DNA end is closer to TRBJ2-7. Germline CDR1 and CDR2: SGHDN and FVKESK. This CDR3 spans 13 amino acids. For the CDR3, the DNA is TGTGCCAGCAGCCAAGAGCCCAGGGACGAGCAGTACTTC. Residues: CASSQEPRDEQYF.

A few counts support this clone. CDR3 amino acids: CASSIGAKTGELFF. The CDR3 DNA reads TGTGCCAGCAGCATCGGGGCTAAAACCGGGGAGCTGTTTTTT. The chain combines TRBV21-1 with TRBJ2-2. TRBV21-1 is a recognized pseudogene. This CDR3 is 14 amino acids long.

This clone appeared a few times. V and J are TRBV29-1 and TRBJ2-5; D might be TRBD2 (5 bases). The CDR3 has 13 amino acids. The V gene's germline CDR1 is SQVTM and CDR2 ANQGSEA. V lost 5 bases, J lost 2 bases, and 12 bases lay in between. The CDR3 bases are TGCAGCGTTCCGGGGTCAGAACAAGAGACCCAGTACTTC. Encoded protein: CSVPGSEQETQYF.

This clone was observed a few times. The gene calls are TRBV29-1 and TRBJ2-7, with TRBD2 as a possible D gene (7 bases). The length of the CDR3 is 14 residues. Germline CDR1 SQVTM, CDR2 ANQGSEA. The CDR3 is CSIKGGDTSYEQYF. CDR3 DNA: TGCAGTATCAAAGGGGGGGACACCTCCTACGAGCAGTACTTC.

This chain connects TRBV5-1 to TRBJ2-5, with TRBD1 matching 7 bases. The CDR3 totals 16 residues. Germline CDR1 and CDR2: SGHRS and YFSETQ. V trimming: 4 bases; J trimming: 5 bases; junction bases outside the gene matches: 14. The CDR3 sequence is CASSAPTGTDGETQYF. CDR3 bases: TGCGCCAGCAGCGCGCCTACCGGGACAGATGGGGAGACCCAGTACTTC.

This clone was detected a few times. The chain recombines TRBV29-1 with TRBJ1-3; D is uncertain. V was pared by 6 bases and J by 0 bases, with 9 bases between. The V gene's germline CDR1 is SQVTM and CDR2 ANQGSEA. This CDR3 region has 13 residues. The DNA for the CDR3 is TGCAGCGTCACACAGAGCTCTGGAAACACCATATATTTT. It is translated as CSVTQSSGNTIYF.

A few counts support this clone. The chain is built from TRBV28 and TRBJ2-7, with D maybe TRBD1 (5 bases). The CDR3 length is 11 residues. Germline CDR1 MDHEN, CDR2 SYDVKM. Trimming left V 4 bases short and J 7 bases short, with 8 bases between. CDR3 sequence reads: CASSWKGEQYF. In nucleotides, the CDR3 is TGTGCCAGCAGTTGGAAGGGGGAGCAGTACTTC.

This clone was seen a handful of times. This sequence joins TRBV29-1 and TRBJ2-5; perhaps TRBD1 as D (6 bases). The V end was cut by 6 bases, the J end by 5 bases, with 10 bases between. CDR3 length: 11 residues. The germline V gene has CDR1 SQVTM and CDR2 ANQGSEA. The CDR3 DNA sequence: TGCAGCGTGGGACATTTCGAGACCCAGTACTTC. Protein: CSVGHFETQYF.

The CDR3 reads CASSIWTASYTGELFF. The CDR3 DNA follows: TGTGCCAGCAGCATCTGGACAGCTAGTTACACCGGGGAGCTGTTTTTT. V and J are TRBV5-6 and TRBJ2-2; TRBD1 might be the D (6 bases). Germline V gene sequence: CDR1 SGHDT, CDR2 YYEEEE. The length of the CDR3 is 16 residues. Trimming removed 4 bases at V and 3 bases at J, with 16 bases between.